Reported below is one TCR beta chain. Its specificity is not known. The repertoire was sequenced with immunoSEQ multiplex PCR; TCRdb's copy has only in-frame clones and lacks some. The table has several thousand clones, 78% seen once. This sample is drawn from a study of PD-1 blockade in classical Hodgkin lymphoma. Trimming took 4 bases from V and 5 from J; bases not matched to a gene: 6. The CDR3 runs 15 residues. Germline V gives CDR1 SNHLY, CDR2 FYNNEI. Time point of the sample: newly diagnosed, previously untreated cHL patient sample. Findings of the study overall: What drove the repertoire differences, possibly disease activity or prior therapy, has not been defined.

This sequence joins TRBV2 and TRBJ1-5, with TRBD1 matching 9 bases. This TCR was recovered from a human donor with classical Hodgkin lymphoma. Sequenced material: peripheral blood mononuclear cells (PBMCs). As DNA, the CDR3 is TGTGCCAGCAGTGCGGACAGGGGAGCGGATCAGCCCCAGCATTTT. It yields the protein CASSADRGADQPQHF.